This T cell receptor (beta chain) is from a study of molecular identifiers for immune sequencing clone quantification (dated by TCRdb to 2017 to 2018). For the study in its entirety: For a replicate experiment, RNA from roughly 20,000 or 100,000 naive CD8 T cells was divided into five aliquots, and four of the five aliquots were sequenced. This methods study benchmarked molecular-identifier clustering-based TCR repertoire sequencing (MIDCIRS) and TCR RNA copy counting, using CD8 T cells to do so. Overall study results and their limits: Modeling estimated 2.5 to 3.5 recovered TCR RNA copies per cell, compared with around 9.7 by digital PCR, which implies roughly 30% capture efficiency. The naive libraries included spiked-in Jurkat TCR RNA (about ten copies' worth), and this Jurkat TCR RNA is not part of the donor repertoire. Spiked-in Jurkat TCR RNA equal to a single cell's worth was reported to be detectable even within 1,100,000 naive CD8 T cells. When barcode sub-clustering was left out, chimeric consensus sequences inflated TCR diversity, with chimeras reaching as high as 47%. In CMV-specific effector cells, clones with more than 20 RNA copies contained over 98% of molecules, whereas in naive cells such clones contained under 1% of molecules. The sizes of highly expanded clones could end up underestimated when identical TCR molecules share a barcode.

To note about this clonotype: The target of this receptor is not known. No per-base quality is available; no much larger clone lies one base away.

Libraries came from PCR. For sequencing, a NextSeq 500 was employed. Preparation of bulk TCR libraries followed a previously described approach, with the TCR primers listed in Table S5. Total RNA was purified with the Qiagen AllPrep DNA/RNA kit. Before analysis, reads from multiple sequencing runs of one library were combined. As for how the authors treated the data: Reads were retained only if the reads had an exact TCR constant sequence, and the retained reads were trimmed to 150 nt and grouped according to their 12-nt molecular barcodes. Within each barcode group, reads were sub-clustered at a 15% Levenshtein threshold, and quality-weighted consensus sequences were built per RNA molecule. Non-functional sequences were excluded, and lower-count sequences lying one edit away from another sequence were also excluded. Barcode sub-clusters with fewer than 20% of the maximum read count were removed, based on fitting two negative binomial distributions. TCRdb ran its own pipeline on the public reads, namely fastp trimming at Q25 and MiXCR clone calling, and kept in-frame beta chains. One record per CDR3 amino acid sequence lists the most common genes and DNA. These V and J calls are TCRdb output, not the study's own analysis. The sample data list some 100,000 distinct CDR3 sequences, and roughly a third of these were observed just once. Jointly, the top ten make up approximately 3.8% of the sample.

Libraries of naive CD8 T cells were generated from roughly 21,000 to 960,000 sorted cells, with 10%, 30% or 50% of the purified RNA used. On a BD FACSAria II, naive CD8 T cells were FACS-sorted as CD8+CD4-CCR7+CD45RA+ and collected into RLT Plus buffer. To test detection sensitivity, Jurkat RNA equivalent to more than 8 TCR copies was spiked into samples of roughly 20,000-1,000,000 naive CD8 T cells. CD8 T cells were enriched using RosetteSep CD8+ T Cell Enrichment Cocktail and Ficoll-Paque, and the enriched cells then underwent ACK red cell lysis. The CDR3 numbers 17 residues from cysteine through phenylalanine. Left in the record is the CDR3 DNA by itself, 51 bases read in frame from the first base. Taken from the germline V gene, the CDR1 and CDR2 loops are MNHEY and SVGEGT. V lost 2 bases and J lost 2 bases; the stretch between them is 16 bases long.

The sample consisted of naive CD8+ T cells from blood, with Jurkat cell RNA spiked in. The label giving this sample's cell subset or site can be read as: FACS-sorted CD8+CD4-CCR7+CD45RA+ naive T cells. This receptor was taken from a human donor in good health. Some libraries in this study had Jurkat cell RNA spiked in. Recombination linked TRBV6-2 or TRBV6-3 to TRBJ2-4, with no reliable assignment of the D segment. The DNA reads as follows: TGTGCCAGCAGTTACAAAGGGCAGACGTTTACCAAAAACATTCAGTACTTC. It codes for CASSYKGQTFTKNIQYF.